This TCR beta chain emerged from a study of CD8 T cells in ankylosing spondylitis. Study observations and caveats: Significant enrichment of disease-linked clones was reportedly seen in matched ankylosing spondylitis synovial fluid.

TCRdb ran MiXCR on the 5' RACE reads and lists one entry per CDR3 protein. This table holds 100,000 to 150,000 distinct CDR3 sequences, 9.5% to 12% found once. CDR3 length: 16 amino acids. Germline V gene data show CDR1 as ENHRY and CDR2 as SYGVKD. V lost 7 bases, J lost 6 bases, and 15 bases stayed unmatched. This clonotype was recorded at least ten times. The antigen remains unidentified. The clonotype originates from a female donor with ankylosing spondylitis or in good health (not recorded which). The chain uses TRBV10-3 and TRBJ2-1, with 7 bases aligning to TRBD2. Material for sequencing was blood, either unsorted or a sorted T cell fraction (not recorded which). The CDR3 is CAITSQAGAGSNEQFF. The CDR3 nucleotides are TGTGCCATCACCTCCCAAGCAGGAGCGGGAAGCAATGAGCAGTTCTTC.